This T cell receptor (beta chain) came from a study of T cell responses to AZD1222 COVID-19 vaccine. Assay used: immunoSEQ multiplex PCR; TCRdb lists only in-frame clones, some missing. The repertoire includes 100,000 to 150,000 clones, about 79% of them detected once, and roughly a quarter sits in the top ten. The V segment lost 4 bases and the J segment 8 bases; nucleotides outside the gene matches: 10. The germline V gene has CDR1 ENHRY and CDR2 SYGVKD. This CDR3 contains 15 residues. This specimen was peripheral blood, taken 28 days after the second AZD1222 dose. V is TRBV10-3 and J is TRBJ1-2, with 10 bases lining up with TRBD1. This receptor was obtained from an adult who received the AZD1222 COVID-19 vaccine. CDR3 bases: TGTGCCATCAGTGGATGGGACAGGGGAGCGTTGGGCTACACCTTC. Translated: CAISGWDRGALGYTF.